These 16 T cell receptor beta chains originate from one sample sequenced in a study of identical twins. TCRdb reanalysed the 5' RACE reads using MiXCR and keeps one entry per CDR3 protein. The sample carries just over 500,000 distinct CDR3 sequences, approximately 22% recorded once. These data were also filed under a second study, of T cells expressing NK-cell markers.

The sequenced sample consisted of CD4+ T cells sorted from blood. The receptor set was obtained from a woman aged 18-30 years in good health.

The CDR3 is CAISDSTESYGYTF. The CDR3 DNA reads TGTGCCATCAGTGACTCGACAGAGAGCTATGGCTACACCTTC. The chain couples TRBV10-3 to TRBJ1-2, with TRBD1 as a possible D gene (5 bases). V was cut by 3 bases and J by 4 bases, with 12 bases left in between. This CDR3 is built from 14 residues. Germline CDR1 reads ENHRY; CDR2 reads SYGVKD.

This clonotype came up a few times. The rearrangement uses TRBV7-8 and TRBJ2-7; D possibly corresponds to TRBD2 (6 bases). Germline CDR1 SGHVS, CDR2 FQNEAQ. The CDR3 is made up of 14 amino acids. Deletions cut 3 bases from V and 2 bases from J, with 11 bases between. The CDR3, as DNA: TGTGCCAGCAGCTTTCCGGGACTGACCTACGAGCAGTACTTC. This encodes CASSFPGLTYEQYF.

This sequence joins TRBV7-2 and TRBJ2-5; tentative D call: TRBD1 (5 bases). The CDR3 is 14 amino acids. Trimming took off 3 bases at V and 4 bases at J, with 12 bases between the two ends. From germline, CDR1 is SGHTA and CDR2 FQGNSA. CDR3 nucleotides: TGTGCCAGCAGCTTGACGACAGCCCGAGAGACCCAGTACTTC. Translation: CASSLTTARETQYF.

This chain connects TRBV10-3 to TRBJ1-2, with D possibly being TRBD1 (5 bases). The germline gives CDR1 ENHRY, CDR2 SYGVKD. The length of the CDR3 is 15 residues. V was pared by 2 bases and J by 8 bases, with 18 bases between. CDR3 region: CAISENRISNQGYTF. The DNA for the CDR3 is TGTGCCATCAGTGAGAACAGGATCTCTAACCAGGGCTACACCTTC.

This clonotype was detected many times. The chain recombines TRBV6-1 with TRBJ2-7; 10 bases match TRBD2. Unmatched junction bases numbered 4, after V lost 5 bases and J lost 0 bases. CDR1 is MNHNS, CDR2 SASEGT, per germline. This CDR3 contains 15 residues. This CDR3 reads CASSRSGRSSYEQYF. For the CDR3, the DNA is TGTGCCAGCAGTCGTAGCGGGAGGAGCTCCTACGAGCAGTACTTC.

CDR3 bases: TGTGCCAGCGCAGGGGACTCGGCCGGGGAGCTGTTTTTT. This translates into CASAGDSAGELFF. J is TRBJ2-2 and V is TRBV2; tentatively, D is TRBD1 or TRBD2 (6 bases each). Trimming removed 8 bases from V and 6 bases from J, with 13 bases in between. Germline V gives CDR1 SNHLY, CDR2 FYNNEI. This CDR3 contains 13 residues.

The J gene is TRBJ2-1, the V gene TRBV7-2, with D maybe TRBD2 (6 bases). The CDR3 has 14 residues. The germline V and J ends were trimmed by 1 base and 7 bases, with 11 bases remaining between them. Germline CDR1 SGHTA, CDR2 FQGNSA. This chain's CDR3 is CASSLDTSRNEQFF. In DNA, the CDR3 is TGTGCCAGCAGCTTAGATACTAGCAGGAATGAGCAGTTCTTC.

This clonotype was counted a few times. This chain uses TRBV2 with TRBJ2-3; no firm D call. Germline V lookup: CDR1 SNHLY, CDR2 FYNNEI. The CDR3 is 11 residues long. The V gene lost 8 bases and the J gene lost 2 bases, with 5 bases spanning the gap. The CDR3 here is CASQYTDTQYF. In DNA, the CDR3 is TGTGCCAGCCAATACACAGATACGCAGTATTTT.

The count of this clonotype is one. A much bigger clone sits one base away, suggesting this may be a read error. This sequence joins TRBV12-3 or TRBV12-4 and TRBJ2-2; 10 positions agree with TRBD2. The CDR3 consists of 16 residues. V lost 6 bases and J lost 9; bases outside the gene matches: 13. The DNA for the CDR3 is TGTGCCAGCAGGCCCGTGGGAGCGGGAGGGTACAGGGAGCTGTTTTTT. Its protein product is CASRPVGAGGYRELFF.

The chain recombines TRBV29-1 with TRBJ2-1; D gene ambiguous. Deletions cut 7 bases from V and 2 bases from J, with 9 bases between. The CDR3 length is 12 residues. Germline assignment: CDR1 SQVTM and CDR2 ANQGSEA. For the CDR3, the DNA is TGCAGCGGTGGGGTAACCTACAATGAGCAGTTCTTC. Amino acids: CSGGVTYNEQFF.

This clonotype came up a few times. This chain connects TRBV7-9 to TRBJ2-5; 7 bases agree with TRBD2. The germline CDR1 and CDR2 sequences are SEHNR and FQNEAQ (reference sequence). The V gene end was trimmed by 4 bases and the J gene end by 5 bases; junction bases not matched to a gene: 10. This CDR3 region has 15 residues. In nucleotides, the CDR3 is TGTGCCAGCAGCTGGGAGGGGCATCTCGGGGAGACCCAGTACTTC. It codes for CASSWEGHLGETQYF.

The V gene is TRBV12-3 or TRBV12-4, the J gene TRBJ2-5; 8 nucleotides agree with TRBD2. There are 15 residues in the CDR3. V shed 5 bases and J 4 bases; nucleotides not matched to a gene: 9. The CDR3 reads CASSPSLAAVETQYF. CDR3 sequence (DNA): TGTGCCAGCAGTCCTTCACTAGCGGCAGTAGAGACCCAGTACTTC.

This clonotype has only a few counts. V gene TRBV5-1 combines with J gene TRBJ1-1; 9 bases map to TRBD1. V gave up 6 bases and J gave up 1 base; unmatched junction bases: 16. The germline V gene encodes CDR1 SGHRS and CDR2 YFSETQ. The CDR3 sequence is 18 residues long. DNA for the CDR3: TGCGCCAGCACCTATCAACCAACGGGACAGGGCGAGAACACTGAAGCTTTCTTT. Translated: CASTYQPTGQGENTEAFF. Full variable domain (outside the CDR3, taken from reference TRBV5-1 and TRBJ1-1): KAGVTQTPRYLIKTRGQQVTLSCSPISGHRSVSWYQQTPGQGLQFLFEYFSETQRNKGNFPGRFSGRQFSNSRSEMNVSTLELGDSALYLCASTYQPTGQGENTEAFFGQGTRLTVV.

The chain recombines TRBV20-1 with TRBJ2-5; 11 nucleotides agree with TRBD2. Trimming cost V 7 bases and J 1 base; bases outside gene matches: 5. The CDR3 sequence is 14 residues long. Germline CDR1 DFQATT, CDR2 SNEGSKA (reference sequence). CDR3 nucleotide sequence: TGCAGTGTCCCGACTAGCGGGATCCAAGAGACCCAGTACTTC. Protein sequence: CSVPTSGIQETQYF.

This clonotype was picked up a small number of times. V and J are TRBV12-3 or TRBV12-4 and TRBJ1-2, with D tentatively TRBD1 (5 bases). V was shortened by 4 bases and J by 5 bases, with 14 bases between the two germline ends. The CDR3 covers 14 residues. The CDR3, as DNA: TGTGCCAGCAGTTCAGGGAGGCCCTCTTATGGCTACACCTTC. Residues: CASSSGRPSYGYTF.

V gene TRBV3-1 combines with J gene TRBJ2-7; D is undetermined. The V end was cut by 7 bases, the J end by 7 bases, with 17 bases between. CDR3 length equals 13 residues. Germline V lookup: CDR1 LGHDT, CDR2 YNNKEL (reference sequence). CDR3 nucleotide sequence: TGTGCCAGCACCAAGGGTGGGCTCCCGGAGCAGTACTTC. It yields the protein CASTKGGLPEQYF.